These 28 T cell receptor beta chains were sequenced from one sample in a study of identical twins. TCRdb independently ran MiXCR on the 5' RACE reads; one entry per CDR3 protein. The data contain roughly 350,000 distinct CDR3 sequences, 12% of them singletons. The sample was also reused in another study, on yellow fever vaccine responses in identical twins.

Sequenced input: CD8+ T cells sorted from blood. Receptor source: a woman aged 18 to 35 in good health.

This clonotype was seen many times. V and J are TRBV28 and TRBJ2-7, with 13 nucleotides matching TRBD2. The V gene end was trimmed by 5 bases and the J gene end by 2 bases; junction bases not matched to a gene: 3. This CDR3 region has 15 residues. Germline V gene lookup returns CDR1 MDHEN and CDR2 SYDVKM. The CDR3 spells CASSPGLAGAYEQYF. CDR3 nucleotide sequence: TGTGCCAGCAGTCCCGGACTAGCGGGAGCCTACGAGCAGTACTTC.

The sample holds a few counts of this clonotype. The rearrangement links TRBV6-5 to TRBJ2-2; TRBD2 is a possible D gene (5 bases). CDR1 is MNHEY and CDR2 is SVGAGI in the germline V gene. The CDR3 consists of 18 residues. Deletions cut 0 bases from V and 0 bases from J, with 14 bases between. As DNA, the CDR3 is TGTGCCAGCAGTTACTCGAACCTAGGCGGGCCGAACACCGGGGAGCTGTTTTTT. Translation gives CASSYSNLGGPNTGELFF.

The CDR3 bases are TGTGCCAGCAGTTATGGGGACCCAATTTTCAATGAGCAGTTCTTC. Translation gives CASSYGDPIFNEQFF. The chain carries TRBV6-5 and TRBJ2-1, with D perhaps matching TRBD1 or TRBD2 (5 bases each). Germline V gene sequence: CDR1 MNHEY, CDR2 SVGAGI. The CDR3 length is 15 residues. Trimming took off 3 bases at V and 6 bases at J, with 15 bases between the two ends.

V gene TRBV7-9 combines with J gene TRBJ2-3; no firm D call. The CDR3 is made up of 14 amino acids. The V gene's germline CDR1 is SEHNR and CDR2 FQNEAQ (reference sequence). V lost 7 bases, J lost 3 bases, and 14 bases lay in between. CDR3 coding DNA: TGTGCCAGCAACGTAATCCCATCGACAGATACGCAGTATTTT. It is translated as CASNVIPSTDTQYF.

This clonotype was counted only a few times. The gene calls are TRBV28 and TRBJ2-7, with D possibly being TRBD1 or TRBD2 (5 bases each). This CDR3 is built from 14 residues. Germline V gives CDR1 MDHEN, CDR2 SYDVKM. Trimming took off 2 bases at V and 0 bases at J, with 8 bases between the two ends. Here the CDR3 reads CASSLGGTSYEQYV. CDR3 DNA sequence: TGTGCCAGCAGTTTAGGTGGGACCTCCTACGAGCAGTACGTC.

The V gene is TRBV12-3 or TRBV12-4, the J gene TRBJ2-3, with D tentatively TRBD1 (5 bases). The ends were cut back, 5 bases at V and 5 bases at J, with 8 bases in the middle. This CDR3 is 12 amino acids long. CDR3 in amino acids: CASSLRVDTQYF. The CDR3 DNA reads TGTGCCAGCAGTCTCAGGGTAGATACGCAGTATTTT.

This chain links TRBV6-5 with TRBJ2-1; 10 nucleotides line up with TRBD2. The V and J ends lost 2 bases and 7 bases, in that order; junction bases with no gene match: 11. Germline V lookup: CDR1 MNHEY, CDR2 SVGAGI. The CDR3 is 17 amino acids. The CDR3 sequence is CASSYTAVLAGSNEQFF. The CDR3, as DNA: TGTGCCAGCAGTTACACAGCGGTACTAGCGGGGAGTAATGAGCAGTTCTTC.

The table lists this clonotype with many counts. This chain uses TRBV27 with TRBJ2-3; D is unresolved. This CDR3 is built from 13 residues. Germline CDR1 is MNHEY and CDR2 is SMNVEV (reference sequence). V was clipped by 5 bases and J by 0 bases, with 6 bases between them. The CDR3 nucleotides are TGTGCCAGCAGTATTACCAGCACAGATACGCAGTATTTT. This sequence encodes CASSITSTDTQYF.

This clonotype was seen just once. The rearrangement uses TRBV28 and TRBJ2-7; TRBD2 aligns across 10 bases. The germline V gene encodes CDR1 MDHEN and CDR2 SYDVKM. The CDR3 extends over 16 amino acids. Trimming cost V 4 bases and J 3 bases; bases outside gene matches: 9. Here the CDR3 reads CASSSTLAGDNYEQYF. CDR3 sequence (DNA): TGTGCCAGCAGTTCAACCCTAGCGGGGGACAACTACGAGCAGTACTTC. Together with reference TRBV28 and TRBJ2-7, the CDR3 gives the full variable domain: DVKVTQSSRYLVKRTGEKVFLECVQDMDHENMFWYRQDPGLGLRLIYFSYDVKMKEKGDIPEGYSVSREKKERFSLILESASTNQTSMYLCASSSTLAGDNYEQYFGPGTRLTVT.

The chain links TRBV2 to TRBJ2-1, with 9 positions matching TRBD2. CDR3 size: 13 residues. With V trimmed by 11 bases and J by 5 bases, 7 bases remained unmatched. Germline V gene sequence: CDR1 SNHLY, CDR2 FYNNEI. CDR3 region: CAPGRLADNEQFF. CDR3 DNA: TGTGCCCCCGGGCGACTAGCGGACAATGAGCAGTTCTTC.

This clonotype was observed a few times. The rearrangement links TRBV9 to TRBJ2-2; D remains unclear. CDR1 is SGDLS, CDR2 YYNGEE, per germline. Between the trimmed V and J ends, which lost 3 bases and 6 bases, there was a span of 6 bases. The CDR3 runs to 12 residues. The CDR3 is CASSGTAGELFF. The CDR3 DNA is TGTGCCAGCAGCGGTACTGCCGGGGAGCTGTTTTTT.

The table lists this clonotype with a few counts. The V call is TRBV4-1, the J call TRBJ2-3; D gene uncertain. Trimming removed 1 base from V and 3 bases from J, with 17 bases in between. The CDR3 has 17 amino acids. Germline lookup yields CDR1 MGHRA and CDR2 YSYEKL. CDR3 DNA sequence: TGCGCCAGCAGCCAAGTATCGCTTGAAGAAGGTACAGATACGCAGTATTTT. Its protein is CASSQVSLEEGTDTQYF.

This chain connects TRBV7-8 to TRBJ2-3; 9 bases agree with TRBD2. Looked up from germline, CDR1 is SGHVS and CDR2 is FQNEAQ. V was pared by 6 bases and J by 0 bases, with 16 bases of the junction left unmatched. The CDR3 consists of 19 residues. Written as DNA, the CDR3 is TGTGCCAGCAGACGCTTAAAAGAGCGGGGGGCCCTGAGCACAGATACGCAGTATTTT. Encoded protein: CASRRLKERGALSTDTQYF.

This clonotype occurred a few times. CDR3 bases: TGTGCCACCAGCACCCCGGTAGGGGGTCAAGCCTACGAGCAGTACTTC. Residues: CATSTPVGGQAYEQYF. The genes are TRBV15 and TRBJ2-7; D perhaps matches TRBD1 (6 bases). CDR3 size: 16 residues. Between the trimmed V and J ends, which lost 4 bases and 2 bases, there was a span of 18 bases. Germline CDR1 is LNHNV and CDR2 is YYDKDF (reference sequence).

The CDR3, as DNA: TGTGCCAGCAAGCCGCCCAGTACATCCTACGAGCAGTACTTC. Translation: CASKPPSTSYEQYF. The rearrangement joins TRBV27 to TRBJ2-7, with D unclear. Germline V gene sequence: CDR1 MNHEY, CDR2 SMNVEV (reference sequence). CDR3 length: 14 residues. Trimming left V 7 bases short and J 1 base short, with 14 bases between.

This clonotype appeared many times. The chain joins TRBV7-7 to TRBJ2-5, with 14 bases aligning to TRBD2. The germline gives CDR1 SSHAT, CDR2 FNYEAQ (reference sequence). CDR3 length equals 16 residues. Losses at the gene ends were 5 bases for V and 5 bases for J; bases not matched to a gene: 7. CDR3 region: CASSERLAGGRETQYF. The CDR3 DNA follows: TGTGCCAGCAGCGAAAGACTAGCGGGAGGGCGGGAGACCCAGTACTTC.

The V gene is TRBV7-6, the J gene TRBJ2-7; D remains unclear. The germline gives CDR1 SGHVS, CDR2 FNYEAQ. The CDR3 loop spans 13 amino acids. The ends were cut back, 1 base at V and 5 bases at J, with 9 bases in the middle. CDR3: CASSLGIGNEQYV. The CDR3 DNA reads as TGTGCCAGCAGCTTAGGTATCGGCAACGAGCAGTACGTC.

The chain employs TRBV6-1 and TRBJ2-5; possibly TRBD1 for D (6 bases). Germline V CDR1 and CDR2: MNHNS, SASEGT. V dropped 6 bases and J dropped 0 bases, with 11 bases sitting between them. The CDR3 consists of 14 residues. CDR3 DNA: TGTGCCAGCAGCTCAGGACAGAACCAAGAGACCCAGTACTTC. Translation: CASSSGQNQETQYF.

The sample holds a few counts of this clonotype. The CDR3 nucleotides read TGCGCCAGCTCCGAGAATAATGAAAAACTGTTTTTT. Translating it yields CASSENNEKLFF. The chain is built from TRBV10-1 and TRBJ1-4; no firm D call. The CDR3 is 12 residues long. Germline loops: CDR1 WNHNN, CDR2 SYGVQD (reference sequence). V lost 8 bases and J 4 bases, leaving 8 bases between the germline ends.

The rearrangement uses TRBV20-1 and TRBJ1-5; D may be TRBD1 (6 bases). V was shortened by 1 base and J by 1 base, with 14 bases between the two germline ends. CDR1 and CDR2 (germline): DFQATT, SNEGSKA (reference sequence). CDR3 length equals 16 residues. The CDR3 loop reads CSARAATGLSNQPQHF. CDR3 sequence (DNA): TGCAGTGCTAGAGCCGCTACAGGGTTGAGCAATCAGCCCCAGCATTTT.

This clonotype was seen a few times. This chain uses TRBV29-1 with TRBJ1-2; D gene unclear. CDR1 is SQVTM and CDR2 is ANQGSEA in the germline V gene. The ends were cut back, 7 bases at V and 2 bases at J, with 14 bases in the middle. This CDR3 spans 13 amino acids. CDR3 in amino acids: CSAESSGNYGYTF. In DNA form, the CDR3 reads TGCAGCGCCGAAAGTTCCGGCAACTATGGCTACACCTTC.

The chain recombines TRBV23-1 with TRBJ2-2; D remains unclear. TRBV23-1 is marked as an open reading frame, function uncertain. V lost 0 bases, J lost 4 bases, and 9 bases lay in between. There are 15 residues in the CDR3. CDR3 sequence: CASSQSRSFTGELFF. In DNA form, the CDR3 reads TGCGCCAGCAGTCAATCTCGTAGCTTCACCGGGGAGCTGTTTTTT.

V is TRBV7-9 and J is TRBJ2-5; the D is unclear. Germline CDR1 and CDR2: SEHNR and FQNEAQ (reference sequence). V lost 5 bases, J lost 4 bases, and 11 bases lay in between. The CDR3 is 13 residues long. The CDR3 loop reads CASSAPVRETQYF. In DNA form, the CDR3 reads TGTGCCAGCAGCGCCCCGGTCCGAGAGACCCAGTACTTC.

This clonotype was recorded a few times. The rearrangement links TRBV11-2 to TRBJ2-5; D tentatively reads TRBD1 or TRBD2 (6 bases each). In germline, CDR1 is SGHAT, CDR2 FQNNGV. V was cut by 1 base and J by 5 bases, with 17 bases left in between. CDR3 size: 16 residues. The CDR3 DNA follows: TGTGCCAGCAGCTTAGTAGGTGGAGGGGGTGGGGAGACCCAGTACTTC. Residues: CASSLVGGGGGETQYF.

The chain is built from TRBV12-3 or TRBV12-4 and TRBJ1-4; D is unresolved. The CDR3 spans 13 residues. Deletions cut 4 bases from V and 5 bases from J, with 8 bases between. The CDR3 DNA follows: TGTGCCAGCAGTTCGGGGTTAAATGAAAAACTGTTTTTT. Its protein is CASSSGLNEKLFF.

This clonotype showed up just a few times. V is TRBV11-2 and J is TRBJ2-1, with a tentative D call TRBD2 (6 bases). This CDR3 comprises 17 residues. Germline CDR1 and CDR2: SGHAT and FQNNGV. Trimming cost V 2 bases and J 0 bases, with 14 bases left between them. DNA for the CDR3: TGTGCCAGCAGCTTATTCGCCGGCGGGGTCTCCTACAATGAGCAGTTCTTC. It is translated as CASSLFAGGVSYNEQFF.

The rearrangement uses TRBV6-5 and TRBJ2-7; 7 bases agree with TRBD2. Germline V CDR1 and CDR2: MNHEY, SVGAGI. Trimming at V came to 0 bases and at J to 0 bases, leaving 5 bases not matched to a gene. The CDR3 runs 16 residues. As DNA, the CDR3 is TGTGCCAGCAGTTACTCGGCGGGAGAAGTCTCCTACGAGCAGTACTTC. Amino acid sequence: CASSYSAGEVSYEQYF.

This clonotype was seen at least ten times. This sequence joins TRBV21-1 and TRBJ2-7; the DNA was not used to check the table's D call, TRBD1. TRBV21-1 is marked as a pseudogene. There are 16 residues in the CDR3. The CDR3 DNA reads as TGTGCCAGCAGCGCCCTAGGGGGGAGTCCCCTTGGAGAGCAGTACGTC. Translated, it gives CASSALGGSPLGEQYV.